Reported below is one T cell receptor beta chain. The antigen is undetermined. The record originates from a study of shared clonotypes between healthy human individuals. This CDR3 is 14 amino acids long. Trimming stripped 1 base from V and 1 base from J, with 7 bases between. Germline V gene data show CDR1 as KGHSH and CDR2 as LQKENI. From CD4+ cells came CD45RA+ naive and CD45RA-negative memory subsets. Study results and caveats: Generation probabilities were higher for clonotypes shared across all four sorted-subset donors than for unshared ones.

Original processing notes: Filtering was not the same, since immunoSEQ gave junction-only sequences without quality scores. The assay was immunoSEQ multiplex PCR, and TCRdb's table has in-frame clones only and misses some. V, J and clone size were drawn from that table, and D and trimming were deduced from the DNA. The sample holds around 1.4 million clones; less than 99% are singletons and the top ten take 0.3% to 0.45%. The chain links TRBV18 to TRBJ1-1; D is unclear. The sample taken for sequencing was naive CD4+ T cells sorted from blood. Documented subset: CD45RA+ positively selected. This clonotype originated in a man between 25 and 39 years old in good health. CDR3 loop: CASSPQVGNTEAFF. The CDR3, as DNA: TGTGCCAGCTCACCACAGGTGGGGAACACTGAAGCTTTCTTT.